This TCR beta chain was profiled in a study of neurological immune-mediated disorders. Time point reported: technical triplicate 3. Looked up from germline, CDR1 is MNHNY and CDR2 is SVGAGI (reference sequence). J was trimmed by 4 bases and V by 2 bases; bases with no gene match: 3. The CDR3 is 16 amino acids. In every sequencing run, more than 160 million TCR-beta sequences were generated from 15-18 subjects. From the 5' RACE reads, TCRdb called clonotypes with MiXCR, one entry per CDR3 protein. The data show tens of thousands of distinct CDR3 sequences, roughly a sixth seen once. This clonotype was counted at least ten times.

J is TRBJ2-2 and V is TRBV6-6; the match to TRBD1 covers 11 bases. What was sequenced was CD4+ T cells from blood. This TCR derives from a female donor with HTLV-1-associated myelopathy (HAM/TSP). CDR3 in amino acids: CASSYAGTGGTGELFF. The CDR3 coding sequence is TGTGCCAGCAGTTACGCCGGGACAGGGGGCACCGGGGAGCTGTTTTTT.